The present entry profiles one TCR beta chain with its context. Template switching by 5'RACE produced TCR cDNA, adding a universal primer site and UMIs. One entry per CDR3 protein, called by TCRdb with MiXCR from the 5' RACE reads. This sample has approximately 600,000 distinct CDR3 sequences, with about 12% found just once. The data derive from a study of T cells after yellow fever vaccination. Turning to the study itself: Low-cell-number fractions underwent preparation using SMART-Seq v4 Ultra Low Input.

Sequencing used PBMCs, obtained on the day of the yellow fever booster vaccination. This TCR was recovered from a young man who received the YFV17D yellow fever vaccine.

The CDR3: CASSQVGTTYNEQFF. The CDR3 DNA sequence: TGCGCCAGCAGCCAAGTCGGGACAACCTACAATGAGCAGTTCTTC. This sequence joins TRBV4-1 and TRBJ2-1; possibly TRBD1 for D (6 bases). The CDR3 covers 15 residues. V was shortened by 1 base and J by 2 bases, with 9 bases between the two germline ends. The V gene's germline CDR1 is MGHRA and CDR2 YSYEKL.